This entry lists 9 T cell receptor beta chains sequenced from one sample in a study of early T cells in non-severe SARS-CoV-2 infection. Via MiXCR, TCRdb re-called the 5' RACE reads, giving one row per CDR3 protein. This table holds 80,000 to 95,000 distinct CDR3 sequences, roughly 14% found once. Sequencing input: whole blood. These receptors were obtained from an adult who was a healthcare worker with PCR-confirmed SARS-CoV-2 infection or an uninfected control (not recorded which).

This sequence joins TRBV12-3 or TRBV12-4 and TRBJ2-3, with 10 bases identical to TRBD1. The trim removed 5 bases at V and 4 bases at J, leaving 6 bases unmatched. This CDR3 has 15 residues. The CDR3 DNA reads TGTGCCAGCAGTCCCCCGGGACAGGGGTCAGATACGCAGTATTTT. This gives the protein CASSPPGQGSDTQYF.

This clonotype was seen only a few times. V is TRBV12-2 and J is TRBJ2-5. TRBV12-2 corresponds to a pseudogene. The CDR3 has 19 amino acids. CDR3: CASRLFWDVVCTRQETQYF. The CDR3, as DNA: TGTGCAAGTCGCTTATTTTGGGATGTGGTGTGTACCCGACAAGAGACCCAGTACTTC.

This chain links TRBV10-2 with TRBJ2-2; tentatively, D is TRBD1 (6 bases). Trimming left V 8 bases short and J 4 bases short, with 17 bases between. This CDR3 spans 15 amino acids. Germline V gives CDR1 WSHSY, CDR2 SAAADI. CDR3 sequence reads: CASLLGQPGTGELFF. CDR3 in DNA: TGCGCCAGCCTACTCGGACAGCCGGGCACCGGGGAGCTGTTTTTT.

The rearrangement joins TRBV5-4 to TRBJ2-1; TRBD2 agrees at 8 bases. The CDR3 loop spans 15 amino acids. The germline V gene has CDR1 SGHNT and CDR2 YYREEE (reference sequence). The V and J ends lost 4 bases and 8 bases, in that order; junction bases with no gene match: 11. CDR3 coding DNA: TGTGCCAGCAGCGCCTCGGGGGGGCCGATCTATGAGCAGTTCTTC. As protein: CASSASGGPIYEQFF.

The rearrangement links TRBV2 to TRBJ2-1; D is uncertain. V lost 2 bases, J lost 0 bases, and 8 bases lay in between. The CDR3 totals 15 residues. The germline V gene encodes CDR1 SNHLY and CDR2 FYNNEI. CDR3 residues: CASSETVSSYNEQFF. The CDR3 region has the DNA TGTGCCAGCAGTGAAACAGTGAGCTCCTACAATGAGCAGTTCTTC.

This chain connects TRBV7-6 to TRBJ2-2; tentatively, D is TRBD1 (6 bases). Looked up from germline, CDR1 is SGHVS and CDR2 is FNYEAQ. Trimming removed 4 bases from V and 1 base from J, with 10 bases in between. CDR3 size: 15 residues. This chain's CDR3 is CASSWGQLNTGELFF. The CDR3 bases are TGTGCCAGCAGCTGGGGACAATTGAACACCGGGGAGCTGTTTTTT. Full variable domain (missing parts from reference TRBV7-6 and TRBJ2-2): GAGVSQSPRYKVTKRGQDVALRCDPISGHVSLYWYRQALGQGPEFLTYFNYEAQQDKSGLPNDRFSAERPEGSISTLTIQRTEQRDSAMYRCASSWGQLNTGELFFGEGSRLTVL.

This clonotype was observed a few times. The chain has TRBV2 and TRBJ2-7; 8 bases are a match to TRBD1. Trimming cost V 10 bases and J 5 bases; bases outside gene matches: 10. Germline assignment: CDR1 SNHLY and CDR2 FYNNEI. The length of the CDR3 is 13 residues. The CDR3 region has the DNA TGTGCCACCCAGGGGGCGTCGTTCCACGAGCAGTACGTC. Its translation is CATQGASFHEQYV.

In its sample, this clonotype was seen many times. J is TRBJ2-7 and V is TRBV7-9; D is unresolved. V was clipped by 5 bases and J by 0 bases, with 14 bases between them. The germline V gene encodes CDR1 SEHNR and CDR2 FQNEAQ (reference sequence). The CDR3 loop spans 15 amino acids. This CDR3 is CASSPTAPGSYEQYV. CDR3 DNA: TGTGCCAGCAGCCCGACTGCTCCCGGCTCCTACGAGCAGTACGTC.

The CDR3 nucleotides read TGTGCCAGCAGACCTCCGAGGTCCCCTGGAAACACCATATATTTT. Its protein product is CASRPPRSPGNTIYF. This chain joins TRBV6-5 and TRBJ1-3, with D hard to call. Per germline, CDR1 MNHEY and CDR2 SVGAGI. V was clipped by 6 bases and J by 2 bases, with 14 bases between them. The CDR3 sequence is 15 residues long.